The clone carrying this TCR beta chain was detected only once. TCRdb's table, derived via immunoSEQ multiplex PCR, lists solely in-frame clones and lacks some. The sample includes 55,000 to 80,000 clones, 84% seen only once; the top ten take about 10%. This specimen comes from a study of T cell responses to AZD1222 COVID-19 vaccine. Losses at the gene ends were 4 bases for V and 8 bases for J; bases not matched to a gene: 3. Germline values: CDR1 MGHDK, CDR2 SYGVNS. The CDR3 contains 15 residues. This material consisted of peripheral blood, taken on day 0 of AZD1222 vaccination. The rearrangement joins TRBV25-1 to TRBJ1-6; 12 nucleotides align to TRBD1. The sequence was obtained from an adult in good health. The DNA for the CDR3 is TGTGCCAGCAGTGGAGGGACAGGGGGCCATTCACCCCTCCACTTT. This sequence encodes CASSGGTGGHSPLHF.